This T cell receptor beta chain emerged from a study of siplizumab effects on memory and regulatory T cells. Findings and caveats of the study: Siplizumab significantly decreased alloreactive sequences from unstimulated CD4+ memory cells. With siplizumab, Treg-derived clones averaged around 69% of mappable alloreactive CD4+ clones, versus 26.9% in controls.

With regard to this clone: The antigen remains unidentified.

Assaying covered about 10^5 TCR templates per sample. Clones were sequenced by immunoSEQ multiplex PCR, and TCRdb holds only the in-frame ones, with some missing. The sample holds over 100,000 clones; about 91% are singletons and the top ten take 0.65% to 0.9%. Germline CDR1 MGHRA, CDR2 YSYEKL. Trimming cost V 1 base and J 8 bases; bases outside gene matches: 16. This CDR3 has 17 amino acids. The receptor's source is a human donor in good health. The sequenced material came from Tregs sorted from blood. The chain is built from TRBV4-1 and TRBJ1-2; TRBD1 aligns across 7 bases. CDR3 sequence reads: CASSQATGTELFGGYTF. CDR3 nucleotide sequence: TGCGCCAGCAGCCAAGCAACCGGGACAGAGTTATTTGGCGGCTACACCTTC.